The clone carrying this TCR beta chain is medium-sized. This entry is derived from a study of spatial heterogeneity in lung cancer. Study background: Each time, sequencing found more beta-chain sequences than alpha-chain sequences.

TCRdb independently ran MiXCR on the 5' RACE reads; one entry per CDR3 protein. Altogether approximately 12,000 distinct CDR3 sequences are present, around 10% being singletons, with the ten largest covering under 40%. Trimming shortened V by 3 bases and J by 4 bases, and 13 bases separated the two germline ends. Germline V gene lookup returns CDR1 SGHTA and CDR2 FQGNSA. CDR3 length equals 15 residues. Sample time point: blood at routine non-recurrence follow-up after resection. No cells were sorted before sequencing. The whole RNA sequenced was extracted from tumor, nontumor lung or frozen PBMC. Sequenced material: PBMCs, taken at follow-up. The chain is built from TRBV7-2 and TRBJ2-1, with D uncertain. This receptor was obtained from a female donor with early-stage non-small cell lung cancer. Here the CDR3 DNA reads TGTGCCAGCAGCTTTGGGTCGGGTGGGTACAATGAGCAGTTCTTC. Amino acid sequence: CASSFGSGGYNEQFF.